This T cell receptor beta chain was sequenced in a study of human T cells and chemical hapten exposure. Study-wide background: TCR yields per sample varied mostly from small pooled library volume differences. Notes on the study in general: TCRs at a frequency above 1 in 1000 stayed unchanged with DPC sensitization.

During construction of the library, unique molecular identifiers were attached to individual cDNA molecules for quantitative, reproducible TCR counting. Study processing details: Sample-level TCR yields exhibited a median of 95,638, with a range of roughly 20,000 to 750,000. In TCRdb, the RACE reads were re-called with MiXCR into one record per CDR3 protein. The V and J calls reflect TCRdb's pipeline rather than the authors' work. Of about 130,000 distinct CDR3 sequences listed, approximately 10% were seen once; the top ten hold 1.5% to 2%. Stated time point: healthy volunteer bleed at 2 weeks. Blood, whole and unfractionated, served as the source for total RNA extraction. Deletions cut 6 bases from V and 7 bases from J, with 15 bases between. CDR3 length: 13 amino acids. This clonotype was seen more than once but under ten times. The antigen is not known.

What was sequenced was whole blood. The source of this sequence is a male donor in good health. Some clones in this sample may be carry-over from other donors' samples. V usage is TRBV12-3 or TRBV12-4 and J usage is TRBJ1-1, with D tentatively TRBD1 (6 bases). The DNA of the CDR3 is TGTGCCAGCAGAACCAGGGGATTCGGTGAAGCTTTCTTT. Translation: CASRTRGFGEAFF.